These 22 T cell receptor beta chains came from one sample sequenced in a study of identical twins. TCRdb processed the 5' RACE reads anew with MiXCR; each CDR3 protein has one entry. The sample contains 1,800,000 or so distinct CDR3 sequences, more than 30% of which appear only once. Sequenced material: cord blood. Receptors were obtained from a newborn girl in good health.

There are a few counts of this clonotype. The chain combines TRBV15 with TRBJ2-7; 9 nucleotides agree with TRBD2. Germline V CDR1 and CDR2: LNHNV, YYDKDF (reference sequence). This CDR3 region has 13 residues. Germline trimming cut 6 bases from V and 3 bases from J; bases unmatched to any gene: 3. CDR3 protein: CATRNSGGYEQYF. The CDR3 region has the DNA TGTGCCACCAGGAATAGCGGGGGCTACGAGCAGTACTTC. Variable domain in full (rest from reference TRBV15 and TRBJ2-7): DAMVIQNPRYQVTQFGKPVTLSCSQTLNHNVMYWYQQKSSQAPKLLFHYYDKDFNNEADTPDNFQSRRPNTSFCFLDIRSPGLGDTAMYLCATRNSGGYEQYFGPGTRLTVT.

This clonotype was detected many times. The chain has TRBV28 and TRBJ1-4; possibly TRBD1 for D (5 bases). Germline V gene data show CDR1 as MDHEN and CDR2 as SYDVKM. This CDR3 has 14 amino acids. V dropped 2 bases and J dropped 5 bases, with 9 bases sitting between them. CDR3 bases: TGTGCCAGCAGTTTAGGGGGAAGAAATGAAAAACTGTTTTTT. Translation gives CASSLGGRNEKLFF.

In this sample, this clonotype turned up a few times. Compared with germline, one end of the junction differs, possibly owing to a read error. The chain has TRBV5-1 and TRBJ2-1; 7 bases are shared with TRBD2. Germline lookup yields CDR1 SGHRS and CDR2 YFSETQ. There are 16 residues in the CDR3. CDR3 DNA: TGTGCCAGCAGCCCTGAACTAGCGAGCTCCTACAATGAGCAGTTCTTC. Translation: CASSPELASSYNEQFF.

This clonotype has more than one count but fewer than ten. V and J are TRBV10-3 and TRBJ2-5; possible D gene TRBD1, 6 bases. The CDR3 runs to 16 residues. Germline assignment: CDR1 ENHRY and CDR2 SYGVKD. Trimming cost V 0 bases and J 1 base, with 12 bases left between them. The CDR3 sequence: CAISESTGAFQETQYF. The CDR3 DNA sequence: TGTGCCATCAGTGAGTCGACAGGAGCCTTCCAAGAGACCCAGTACTTC.

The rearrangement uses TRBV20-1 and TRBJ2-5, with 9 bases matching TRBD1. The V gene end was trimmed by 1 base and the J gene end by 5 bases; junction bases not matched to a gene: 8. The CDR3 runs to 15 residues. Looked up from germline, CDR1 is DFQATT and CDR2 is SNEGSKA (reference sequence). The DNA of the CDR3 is TGCAGTGCTAGAGCCGGGACAGGGATAGGTGAGACCCAGTACTTC. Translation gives CSARAGTGIGETQYF.

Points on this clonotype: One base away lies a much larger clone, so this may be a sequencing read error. CDR3: CASSQGSLERYF. The CDR3 DNA sequence: TGTGCCAGCAGCCAAGGATCTCTCGAGCGGTACTTC. The V and J genes are TRBV4-2 and TRBJ2-7; no reliable D call. This CDR3 comprises 12 residues. Germline CDR1 and CDR2: LGHNA and YNFKEQ.

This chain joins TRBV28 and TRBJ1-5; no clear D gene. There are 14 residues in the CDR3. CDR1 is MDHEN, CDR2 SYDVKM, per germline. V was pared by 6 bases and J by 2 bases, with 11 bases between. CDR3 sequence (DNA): TGTGCCAGCAGGGGAGGTGCGGGCAATCAGCCCCAGCATTTT. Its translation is CASRGGAGNQPQHF. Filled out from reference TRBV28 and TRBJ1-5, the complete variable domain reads DVKVTQSSRYLVKRTGEKVFLECVQDMDHENMFWYRQDPGLGLRLIYFSYDVKMKEKGDIPEGYSVSREKKERFSLILESASTNQTSMYLCASRGGAGNQPQHFGDGTRLSIL.

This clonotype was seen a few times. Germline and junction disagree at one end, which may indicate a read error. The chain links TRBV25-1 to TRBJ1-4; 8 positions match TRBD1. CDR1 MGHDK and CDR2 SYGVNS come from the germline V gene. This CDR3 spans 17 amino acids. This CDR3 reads CVSSVSGGPATNEKLFF. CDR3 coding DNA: TGTGTCAGCAGTGTTTCAGGGGGCCCTGCAACTAATGAAAAACTGTTTTTT.

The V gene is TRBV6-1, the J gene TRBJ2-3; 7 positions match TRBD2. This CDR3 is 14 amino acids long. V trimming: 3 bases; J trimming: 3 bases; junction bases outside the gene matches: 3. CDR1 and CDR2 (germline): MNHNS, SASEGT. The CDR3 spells CASSDGRETDTQYF. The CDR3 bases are TGTGCCAGCAGTGACGGGCGGGAGACAGATACGCAGTATTTT.

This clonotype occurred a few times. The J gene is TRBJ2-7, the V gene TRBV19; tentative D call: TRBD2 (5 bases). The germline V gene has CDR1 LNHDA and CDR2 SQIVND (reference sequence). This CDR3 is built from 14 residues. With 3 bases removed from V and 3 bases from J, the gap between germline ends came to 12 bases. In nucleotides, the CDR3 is TGTGCCAGTAGTATGGCAGGAGGATTCTACGAGCAGTACTTC. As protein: CASSMAGGFYEQYF.

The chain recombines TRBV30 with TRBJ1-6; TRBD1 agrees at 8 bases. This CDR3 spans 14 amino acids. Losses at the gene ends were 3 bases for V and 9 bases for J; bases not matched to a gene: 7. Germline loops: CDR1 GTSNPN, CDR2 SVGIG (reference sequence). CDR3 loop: CAWRSGGAGSPLHF. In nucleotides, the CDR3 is TGTGCCTGGAGGTCAGGGGGCGCCGGTTCACCCCTCCACTTT.

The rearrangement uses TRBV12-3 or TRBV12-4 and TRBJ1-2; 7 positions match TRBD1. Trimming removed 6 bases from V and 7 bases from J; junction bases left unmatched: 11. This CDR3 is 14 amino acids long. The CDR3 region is CASSPIGGAGGYTF. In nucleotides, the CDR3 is TGTGCCAGCAGCCCTATAGGGGGCGCCGGTGGCTACACCTTC.

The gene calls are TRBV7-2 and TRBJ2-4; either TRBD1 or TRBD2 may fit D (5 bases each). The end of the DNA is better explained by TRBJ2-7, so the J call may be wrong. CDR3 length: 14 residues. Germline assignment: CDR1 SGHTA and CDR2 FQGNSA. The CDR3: CASSQMGPAYEQYF. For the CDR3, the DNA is TGTGCCAGCAGCCAAATGGGACCCGCCTACGAGCAGTACTTC.

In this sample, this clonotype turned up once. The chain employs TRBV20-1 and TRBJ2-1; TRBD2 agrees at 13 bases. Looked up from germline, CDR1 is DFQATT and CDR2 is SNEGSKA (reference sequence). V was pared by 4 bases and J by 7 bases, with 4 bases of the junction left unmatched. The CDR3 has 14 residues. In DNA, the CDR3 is TGCAGTGCTACAGGACTAGCGGGAGTTAATGAGCAGTTCTTC. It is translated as CSATGLAGVNEQFF.

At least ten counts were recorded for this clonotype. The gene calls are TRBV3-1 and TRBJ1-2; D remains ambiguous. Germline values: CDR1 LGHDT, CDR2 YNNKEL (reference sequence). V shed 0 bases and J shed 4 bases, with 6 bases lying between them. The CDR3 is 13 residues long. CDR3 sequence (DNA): TGTGCCAGCAGCCAAGATTTCGGCTATGGCTACACCTTC. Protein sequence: CASSQDFGYGYTF.

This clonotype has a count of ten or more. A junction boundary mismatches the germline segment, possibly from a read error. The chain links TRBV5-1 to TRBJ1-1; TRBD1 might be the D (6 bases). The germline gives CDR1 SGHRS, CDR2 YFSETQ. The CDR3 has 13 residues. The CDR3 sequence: CASSWGQNTEAFF. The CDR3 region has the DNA TGTGCCAGCAGTTGGGGACAGAACACTGAAGCTTTCTTT. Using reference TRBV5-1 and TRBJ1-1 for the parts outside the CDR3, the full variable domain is KAGVTQTPRYLIKTRGQQVTLSCSPISGHRSVSWYQQTPGQGLQFLFEYFSETQRNKGNFPGRFSGRQFSNSRSEMNVSTLELGDSALYLCASSWGQNTEAFFGQGTRLTVV.

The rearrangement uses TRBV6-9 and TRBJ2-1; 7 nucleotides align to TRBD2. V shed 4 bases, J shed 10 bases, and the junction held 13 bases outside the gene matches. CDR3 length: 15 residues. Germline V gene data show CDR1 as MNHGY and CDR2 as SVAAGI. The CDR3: CASSSRLAPYGEQFF. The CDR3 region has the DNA TGTGCCAGCAGTTCCCGACTAGCTCCCTATGGGGAGCAGTTCTTC.

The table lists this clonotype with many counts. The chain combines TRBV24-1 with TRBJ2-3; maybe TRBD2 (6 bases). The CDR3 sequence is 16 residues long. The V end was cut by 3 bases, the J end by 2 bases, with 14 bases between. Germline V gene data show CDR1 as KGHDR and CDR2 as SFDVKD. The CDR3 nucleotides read TGTGCCACCAGTGATCCCGGGGGTACCTCCACAGATACGCAGTATTTT. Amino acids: CATSDPGGTSTDTQYF.

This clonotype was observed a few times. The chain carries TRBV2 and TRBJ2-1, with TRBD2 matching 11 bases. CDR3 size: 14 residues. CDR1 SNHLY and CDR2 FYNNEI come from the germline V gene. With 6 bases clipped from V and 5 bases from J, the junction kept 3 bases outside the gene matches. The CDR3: CASSGSGRDNEQFF. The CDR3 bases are TGTGCCAGCAGCGGTAGCGGGAGGGACAATGAGCAGTTCTTC.

The CDR3 loop reads CASSFTARPTDTQYF. In DNA, the CDR3 is TGTGCCAGCAGTTTTACAGCCAGGCCCACAGATACGCAGTATTTT. The chain is built from TRBV12-3 or TRBV12-4 and TRBJ2-3; D gene ambiguous. This CDR3 comprises 15 residues. V lost 3 bases and J 2 bases, leaving 12 bases between the germline ends.

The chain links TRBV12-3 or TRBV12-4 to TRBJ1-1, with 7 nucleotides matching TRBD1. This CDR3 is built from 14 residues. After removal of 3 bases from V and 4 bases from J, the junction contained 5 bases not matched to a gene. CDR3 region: CASSFGTVGTEAFF. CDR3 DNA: TGTGCCAGCAGTTTTGGGACAGTAGGCACTGAAGCTTTCTTT.

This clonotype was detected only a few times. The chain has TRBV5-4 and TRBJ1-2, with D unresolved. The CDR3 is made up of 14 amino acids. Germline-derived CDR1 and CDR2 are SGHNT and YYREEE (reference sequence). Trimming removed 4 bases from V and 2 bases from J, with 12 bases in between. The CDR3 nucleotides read TGTGCCAGCAGCCCGGAAAGAGGCAACTATGGCTACACCTTC. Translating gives CASSPERGNYGYTF.